One sample yielded the 9 T cell receptor beta chains listed below, sequenced in a study of T-cell memory formation after mild COVID-19. TCRdb analysed the 5' RACE reads with MiXCR anew, one entry per CDR3 protein. The sample gives about 350,000 distinct CDR3 sequences, 25% to 30% of which show up once; less than 15% is in the top ten. The sequencing input was PBMCs or a T cell subset sorted from them (not recorded which). Receptors were obtained from an adult woman who had mild COVID-19 (a few samples of this study predate the infection). Cell type and time point are not known.

The chain recombines TRBV30 with TRBJ1-1; D uncertain. Germline loops: CDR1 GTSNPN, CDR2 SVGIG (reference sequence). The V gene lost 5 bases and the J gene lost 4 bases, with 14 bases spanning the gap. The CDR3 consists of 13 residues. DNA for the CDR3: TGTGCCTGGCAGGAGTCCGGGGTCACTGAAGCTTTCTTT. It yields the protein CAWQESGVTEAFF. Together with reference TRBV30 and TRBJ1-1, the CDR3 gives the full variable domain: SQTIHQWPATLVQPVGSPLSLECTVEGTSNPNLYWYRQAAGRGLQLLFYSVGIGQISSEVPQNLSASRPQDRQFILSSKKLLLSDSGFYLCAWQESGVTEAFFGQGTRLTVV.

This chain links TRBV20-1 with TRBJ2-3; D possibly uses TRBD1 or TRBD2 (5 bases each). The CDR3 has 13 amino acids. CDR1 DFQATT and CDR2 SNEGSKA come from the germline V gene (reference sequence). Trimming stripped 1 base from V and 8 bases from J, with 13 bases between. The CDR3 DNA follows: TGCAGTGCTAGAGTTCAGGGAGAGGTTACGCAGTATTTT. Translation: CSARVQGEVTQYF.

A few counts support this clonotype. The chain links TRBV9 to TRBJ2-2, with 9 bases matching TRBD2. After removal of 4 bases from V and 4 bases from J, the junction contained 20 bases not matched to a gene. This CDR3 is built from 20 residues. Per the germline V gene, CDR1 is SGDLS and CDR2 is YYNGEE. The CDR3 DNA reads as TGTGCCAGCAGCCCGAAGACATCCCAGTGGGTTAGCGGGAGCACCGGGGAGCTGTTTTTT. Protein: CASSPKTSQWVSGSTGELFF.

The J gene is TRBJ2-4, the V gene TRBV24-1; no definite D call. In germline, CDR1 is KGHDR, CDR2 SFDVKD. The CDR3 contains 11 residues. Trimming shortened V by 5 bases and J by 6 bases, and 4 bases separated the two germline ends. CDR3 DNA: TGTGCCACCAGTGGTGGAAACATTCAGTACTTC. Translation gives CATSGGNIQYF.

This clonotype was counted only a few times. This chain connects TRBV9 to TRBJ1-1; D is possibly TRBD1 (6 bases). V lost 3 bases and J lost 1, with 10 bases in between. The CDR3 runs to 14 residues. Germline V gene data show CDR1 as SGDLS and CDR2 as YYNGEE. CDR3 sequence (DNA): TGTGCCAGCAGCGCCCCGGGACAGAACACTGAAGCTTTCTTT. Translation gives CASSAPGQNTEAFF.

The rearrangement joins TRBV12-3 or TRBV12-4 to TRBJ2-2, with TRBD1 identical over 10 bases. There are 15 residues in the CDR3. V trimming: 4 bases; J trimming: 3 bases; junction bases outside the gene matches: 2. CDR3 sequence (DNA): TGTGCCAGCAGTTCCGGGACAGGGGACACCGGGGAGCTGTTTTTT. Translating it yields CASSSGTGDTGELFF.

This chain connects TRBV7-6 to TRBJ2-5, with a possible D match to TRBD1 (5 bases). The V gene lost 6 bases and the J gene lost 2 bases, with 16 bases spanning the gap. Germline V gene sequence: CDR1 SGHVS, CDR2 FNYEAQ. This CDR3 comprises 15 residues. CDR3 sequence reads: CASRKIQGAQETQYF. CDR3 in DNA: TGTGCCAGCAGAAAAATCCAGGGCGCTCAAGAGACCCAGTACTTC.

This clonotype was detected only once. CDR3 sequence: CASSQGVAGGTDTQYF. The CDR3 DNA reads as TGCGCCAGCAGCCAAGGAGTAGCGGGGGGCACAGATACGCAGTATTTT. V usage is TRBV4-1 and J usage is TRBJ2-3; 9 bases are a match to TRBD2. CDR3 length: 16 residues. Germline V gene data show CDR1 as MGHRA and CDR2 as YSYEKL. Germline trimming cut 1 base from V and 1 base from J; bases unmatched to any gene: 3.

This clonotype has more than one count but fewer than ten. The chain joins TRBV11-2 to TRBJ2-1; 16 nucleotides agree with TRBD2. This CDR3 comprises 14 residues. V lost 7 bases and J lost 9; bases outside the gene matches: 3. Per germline, CDR1 SGHAT and CDR2 FQNNGV. CDR3 sequence (DNA): TGTGCCAGCACCGGGACTAGCGGGAGGGTTGAGCAGTTCTTC. It specifies CASTGTSGRVEQFF.